The clone carrying this T cell receptor beta chain has ten or more counts. Per the germline V gene, CDR1 is SGHRS and CDR2 is YFSETQ. V was clipped by 4 bases and J by 6 bases, with 18 bases between them. This CDR3 comprises 15 residues. This sample is part of a study of T cells after yellow fever vaccination. A single record per CDR3 protein comes from TCRdb applying MiXCR to the 5' RACE reads. The sample has about 320,000 distinct CDR3 sequences; 3.5% to 4.5% are singletons. The chain joins TRBV5-1 to TRBJ2-3, with D perhaps matching TRBD1 (6 bases). The TCR was taken from a man between 18 and 35 years old who received the YFV17D yellow fever vaccine. The material sequenced was PBMCs, taken 15 days after the yellow fever booster vaccination. The CDR3, as DNA: TGCGCCAGCAGCCCAGGGGATGGTGATATGGATACGCAGTATTTT. This encodes CASSPGDGDMDTQYF.